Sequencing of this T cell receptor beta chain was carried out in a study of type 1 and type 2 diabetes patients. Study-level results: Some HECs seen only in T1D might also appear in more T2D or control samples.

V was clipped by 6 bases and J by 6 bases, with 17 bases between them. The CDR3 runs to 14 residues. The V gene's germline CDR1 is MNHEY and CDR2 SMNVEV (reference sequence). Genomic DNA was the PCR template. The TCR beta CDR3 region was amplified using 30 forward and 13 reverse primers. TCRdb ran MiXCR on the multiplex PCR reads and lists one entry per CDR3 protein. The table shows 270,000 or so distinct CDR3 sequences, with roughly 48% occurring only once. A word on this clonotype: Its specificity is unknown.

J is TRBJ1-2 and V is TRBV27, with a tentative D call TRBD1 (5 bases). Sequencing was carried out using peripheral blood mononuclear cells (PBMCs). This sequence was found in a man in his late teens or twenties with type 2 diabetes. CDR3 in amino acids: CASSPTPGWDGYTF. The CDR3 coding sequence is TGTGCCAGCAGCCCCACACCAGGGTGGGATGGCTACACCTTC.